The present TCR beta chain was sequenced within a study of blood T cell repertoires in COVID-19. Study as a whole: Sites in the United States, Italy and Spain provided acute and convalescent COVID-19 samples. In each case, the material was cDNA or gDNA derived from T cells, B-cell-depleted T cells, or PBMCs.

Original processing notes: Amplification with reference gene primers provided the estimates of nucleated cell counts. The assay was immunoSEQ multiplex PCR, and TCRdb's table has in-frame clones only and misses some. V, J and clone size were drawn from that table, and D and trimming were deduced from the DNA. The sample lists approximately 350,000 clones, 75% to 90% occurring once. Recruited during active infection, patients (from Seattle) were subsequently followed longitudinally. The V gene's germline CDR1 is SEHNR and CDR2 FQNEAQ (reference sequence). Losses at the gene ends were 4 bases for V and 0 bases for J; bases not matched to a gene: 5. The CDR3 is 17 amino acids.

This clonotype was sampled from a woman aged 55-75 years with COVID-19, enrolled during active disease. This chain joins TRBV7-9 and TRBJ2-1; 11 nucleotides line up with TRBD2. Sequencing was carried out using peripheral blood. CDR3 region: CASSSPSGGISYNEQFF. Here the CDR3 DNA reads TGTGCCAGCAGCTCCCCTAGCGGGGGGATCTCCTACAATGAGCAGTTCTTC.